This T cell receptor beta chain comes out of a study of T cell repertoires in cytomegalovirus infection (dated by TCRdb to the late 2010s). In the study overall: Alongside well-studied HLA-B-restricted epitopes, the peptide stimulations were aimed at recently identified HLA-C-restricted CMV epitopes, whose presentation resists viral immunomodulation. Donor HLA type was relevant to the analysis, as public TCR beta signatures indicated carriage of CMV infection together with the matching HLA type.

For sequencing, an Illumina HiSeq 1500 was employed. The public sequencing data were trimmed at Q25 with fastp and processed into clonotypes with MiXCR by TCRdb, which kept only in-frame beta chains. Every distinct CDR3 protein forms one entry, paired with its most common genes and DNA. The sample table shows about 920,000 distinct CDR3 sequences, and less than 35% are seen once. The ten largest make up more than 13% of the sample. The germline ends are 11 bases apart after V is trimmed by 3 bases and J by 2 bases. The CDR3 measures 15 amino acids from cysteine to phenylalanine. This entry keeps only the CDR3 DNA: 45 bases, framed from base 1. The germline V gene (reference sequence) yields MNHEY for CDR1 and SMNVEV for CDR2. The study at large found these results: The ex vivo response was dominated by HLA-C-restricted CMV-specific TCR beta clonotypes, which also provided the single most frequent clonotype in two of eight donors. Carriers of CMV infection plus the relevant HLA type were discriminated by the cumulative frequency of public TCR beta family members in the study cohort and in an independent 352-donor cohort.

With regard to this clonotype: Its recognized antigen is unknown. The sample holds no much larger clone one base away, and base qualities are not on file.

The treatment or condition label corresponds to: in vitro stimulation with specific CMV peptide epitopes to enrich CMV-specific T cells. The receptor was isolated from a human donor in good health (CMV status not recorded). Some clones in this sample may be carry-over from other donors' samples. The sample here was cultured CD8+ T cells from PBMCs, taken from culture after CMV antigen stimulation. Here the chain combines TRBV27 and TRBJ2-1; TRBD2 is a weak D gene call, 6 bases matching. The sequenced DNA is TGTGCCAGCAGTTTGACTAGTTATGCCTACAATGAGCAGTTCTTC. It translates to CASSLTSYAYNEQFF.